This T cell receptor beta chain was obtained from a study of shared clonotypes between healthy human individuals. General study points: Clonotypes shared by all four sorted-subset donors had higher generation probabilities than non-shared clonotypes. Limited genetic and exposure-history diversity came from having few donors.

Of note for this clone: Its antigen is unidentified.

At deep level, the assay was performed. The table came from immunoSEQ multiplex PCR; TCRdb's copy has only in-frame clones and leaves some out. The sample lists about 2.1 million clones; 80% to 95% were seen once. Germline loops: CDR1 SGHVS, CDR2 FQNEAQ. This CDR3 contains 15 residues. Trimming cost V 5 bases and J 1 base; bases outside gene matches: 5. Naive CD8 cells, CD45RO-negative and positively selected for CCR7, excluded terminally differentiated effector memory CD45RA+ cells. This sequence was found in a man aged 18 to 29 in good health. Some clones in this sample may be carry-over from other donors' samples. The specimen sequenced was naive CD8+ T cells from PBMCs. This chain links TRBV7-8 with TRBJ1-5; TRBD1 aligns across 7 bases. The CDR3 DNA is TGTGCCAGCAGCATCGACAGGGTGAGCAATCAGCCCCAGCATTTT. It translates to CASSIDRVSNQPQHF.